One sample yielded the 22 T cell receptor beta chains listed below, sequenced in a study of T cells in Graves' hyperthyroidism and ophthalmopathy. Amplified regions were TCR beta CDR3 sequences from RNA transcripts. During a first-round RT-PCR of the TCR CDR3, the HTBI primer set was used. TCRdb re-derived calls from the multiplex PCR reads in MiXCR, one entry per CDR3 protein. The sample includes 600,000 to 750,000 distinct CDR3 sequences, roughly a sixth seen only once; the top ten take roughly a sixth. What was sequenced was blood. The receptors were gathered from a man between 45 and 60 years old with Graves' hyperthyroidism.

V and J are TRBV2 and TRBJ2-1, with a tentative D call TRBD1 (5 bases). Trimming took 3 bases from V and 13 from J, leaving 19 bases between them. The CDR3 contains 14 residues. Looked up from germline, CDR1 is SNHLY and CDR2 is FYNNEI. The chain's CDR3 is CASSDTLRQPSQFF. The CDR3 nucleotides are TGTGCCAGCAGTGATACCCTGCGACAGCCCTCCCAGTTCTTC.

This clonotype was recorded many times. The genes are TRBV29-1 and TRBJ1-1; D gene ambiguous. Germline V gene sequence: CDR1 SQVTM, CDR2 ANQGSEA. V was shortened by 7 bases and J by 5 bases, with 14 bases between the two germline ends. This CDR3 has 12 residues. The CDR3 loop reads CSATYTLTEAFF. As DNA, the CDR3 is TGCAGCGCTACCTATACACTGACTGAAGCTTTCTTT.

V is TRBV4-1 and J is TRBJ2-7; 9 bases fit TRBD1. Germline-derived CDR1 and CDR2 are MGHRA and YSYEKL. The CDR3 contains 16 residues. Trimming took 4 bases from V and 3 from J; bases not matched to a gene: 10. The CDR3, as DNA: TGCGCCAGCAGCCTTGGGTGGGACAGGGAAAACTACGAGCAGTACTTC. This sequence encodes CASSLGWDRENYEQYF.

This clonotype was counted between two and nine times. The J gene is TRBJ1-1, the V gene TRBV4-1; the match to TRBD1 covers 7 bases. This CDR3 has 15 amino acids. V was pared by 0 bases and J by 3 bases, with 4 bases of the junction left unmatched. Germline values: CDR1 MGHRA, CDR2 YSYEKL. CDR3 protein: CASSQERGRDTEAFF. The CDR3 bases are TGCGCCAGCAGCCAAGAGAGGGGGCGAGACACTGAAGCTTTCTTT.

In its sample, this clonotype was seen many times. CDR3 loop: CASSEWEGRNTEAFF. Here the CDR3 DNA reads TGTGCCAGCAGTGAATGGGAGGGGCGGAACACTGAAGCTTTCTTT. The chain recombines TRBV2 with TRBJ1-1, with a weak D call TRBD1 (5 bases). V was cut by 2 bases and J by 1 base, with 11 bases left in between. CDR3 length equals 15 residues. Germline CDR1 is SNHLY and CDR2 is FYNNEI.

There are a few counts of this clonotype. V gene TRBV28 combines with J gene TRBJ2-7, with D uncertain. CDR1 is MDHEN, CDR2 SYDVKM, per germline. V lost 8 bases and J 1 base, leaving 15 bases between the germline ends. CDR3 length: 14 amino acids. The CDR3 DNA sequence: TGTGCCAGCTCATCTGTGGTTGAATCCTACGAGCAGTACTTC. Its protein product is CASSSVVESYEQYF.

The gene calls are TRBV6-2 or TRBV6-3 and TRBJ1-4; D is unclear. V was cut by 5 bases and J by 1 base, with 17 bases left in between. CDR1 and CDR2 (germline): MNHEY, SVGEGT. This CDR3 is 17 amino acids long. The CDR3 spells CASSGPAALGTNEKLFF. CDR3 coding DNA: TGTGCCAGCAGTGGTCCGGCAGCCCTGGGAACTAATGAAAAACTGTTTTTT.

The chain carries TRBV3-1 and TRBJ1-1, with 8 bases matching TRBD1. The ends lost 7 bases at V and 5 bases at J; junction bases unmatched: 9. The CDR3 totals 14 residues. Germline assignment: CDR1 LGHDT and CDR2 YNNKEL (reference sequence). The CDR3 region has the DNA TGTGCCAGCACCCGGACAGGGAAAGGGACTGAAGCTTTCTTT. This gives the protein CASTRTGKGTEAFF.

J is TRBJ1-3 and V is TRBV5-1, with D possibly matching TRBD1 (5 bases). Germline V gives CDR1 SGHRS, CDR2 YFSETQ. The CDR3 runs to 15 residues. V gave up 4 bases and J gave up 0 bases, with 11 bases separating them. The CDR3 loop reads CASSPGTSSGNTIYF. CDR3 in DNA: TGCGCCAGCAGCCCCGGGACGAGCTCTGGAAACACCATATATTTT. Using reference TRBV5-1 and TRBJ1-3 for the parts outside the CDR3, the full variable domain is KAGVTQTPRYLIKTRGQQVTLSCSPISGHRSVSWYQQTPGQGLQFLFEYFSETQRNKGNFPGRFSGRQFSNSRSEMNVSTLELGDSALYLCASSPGTSSGNTIYFGEGSWLTVV.

This clonotype occurred many times. V gene TRBV11-2 combines with J gene TRBJ1-3; 8 nucleotides agree with TRBD1. Germline loops: CDR1 SGHAT, CDR2 FQNNGV. With V trimmed by 5 bases and J by 4 bases, 7 bases remained unmatched. This CDR3 comprises 15 residues. The CDR3 sequence is CASSRTGKGGNTIYF. CDR3 bases: TGTGCCAGCAGCCGGACAGGGAAGGGCGGAAACACCATATATTTT.

This clonotype was seen ten or more times. This sequence joins TRBV28 and TRBJ1-2, with 7 bases identical to TRBD1. The junction had 5 bases not matched to a gene; V was cut back by 4 bases and J by 6 bases. Germline V gene data show CDR1 as MDHEN and CDR2 as SYDVKM. The CDR3 has 13 residues. For the CDR3, the DNA is TGTGCCAGCAGTTCGCAGGGGGTAGATGGCTACACCTTC. Translated, it gives CASSSQGVDGYTF.

The table lists this clonotype with many counts. CDR3 bases: TGTGCCAGCAGCTCCCCGCCCCCGGGGAACACTGAAGCTTTCTTT. Its protein product is CASSSPPPGNTEAFF. The chain is built from TRBV7-2 and TRBJ1-1; unclear D gene. V was cut by 4 bases and J by 1 base, with 13 bases left in between. Germline V lookup: CDR1 SGHTA, CDR2 FQGNSA. The length of the CDR3 is 15 residues.

A single count supports this clonotype. The J gene is TRBJ2-4, the V gene TRBV28; D is undetermined. Germline V gives CDR1 MDHEN, CDR2 SYDVKM. CDR3 length: 14 amino acids. Deletions cut 3 bases from V and 15 bases from J, with 21 bases between. CDR3 in amino acids: CASSFFVTSVFLYF. The CDR3 bases are TGTGCCAGCAGTTTTTTTGTTACAAGCGTATTTTTGTACTTC.

Many counts were recorded for this clonotype. V is TRBV19 and J is TRBJ2-7; 8 bases align to TRBD1. The germline gives CDR1 LNHDA, CDR2 SQIVND (reference sequence). The CDR3 loop spans 13 amino acids. V lost 5 bases and J lost 5; bases outside the gene matches: 5. CDR3 sequence reads: CASSPQGGDEQYF. The CDR3 region has the DNA TGTGCCAGTAGTCCACAGGGGGGAGACGAGCAGTACTTC. The full variable domain, with the rest looked up from reference TRBV19 and TRBJ2-7, is DGGITQSPKYLFRKEGQNVTLSCEQNLNHDAMYWYRQDPGQGLRLIYYSQIVNDFQKGDIAEGYSVSREKKESFPLTVTSAQKNPTAFYLCASSPQGGDEQYFGPGTRLTVT.

This clonotype occurred many times. V and J are TRBV30 and TRBJ2-7; 11 positions agree with TRBD2. Germline CDR1 and CDR2: GTSNPN and SVGIG (reference sequence). V lost 0 bases, J lost 3 bases, and 7 bases stayed unmatched. The CDR3 is 16 residues long. CDR3: CAWSVRLAGGVYEQYF. The CDR3 DNA sequence: TGTGCCTGGAGTGTAAGGCTAGCGGGAGGCGTCTACGAGCAGTACTTC.

This clonotype was counted at least ten times. The V call is TRBV18, the J call TRBJ2-3; D remains ambiguous. V gave up 0 bases and J gave up 2 bases, with 12 bases separating them. The CDR3 contains 16 residues. The germline V gene has CDR1 KGHSH and CDR2 LQKENI. The CDR3 reads CASSPPRLPITDTQYF. The CDR3 coding sequence is TGTGCCAGCTCACCACCGCGACTGCCTATCACAGATACGCAGTATTTT.

This clonotype was seen more than once but under ten times. V gene TRBV3-1 combines with J gene TRBJ2-7, with D possibly matching TRBD2 (7 bases). The CDR3 extends over 14 amino acids. The ends were cut back, 0 bases at V and 6 bases at J, with 12 bases in the middle. Germline values: CDR1 LGHDT, CDR2 YNNKEL (reference sequence). The CDR3 DNA sequence: TGTGCCAGCAGCCAAGAAAGGGGGGGTGCCGAGCAGTACTTC. It is translated as CASSQERGGAEQYF.

Comments on this clonotype: One base away lies a much larger clone, so this may be a sequencing read error. J is TRBJ2-1 and V is TRBV11-3; 12 positions agree with TRBD1. The CDR3 loop spans 20 amino acids. Germline CDR1 SGHNT, CDR2 YENEEA. DNA for the CDR3: TGTGCCAGCAGCTGGGGGCCGGGACAGGGGGCACCAACCTCCTACAGTGAGCAGTTCTTC. Translated: CASSWGPGQGAPTSYSEQFF.

This clonotype was observed a few times. V usage is TRBV10-1 and J usage is TRBJ2-2; D unclear. This CDR3 spans 13 amino acids. V was clipped by 7 bases and J by 2 bases, with 8 bases between them. CDR1 WNHNN and CDR2 SYGVQD come from the germline V gene (reference sequence). CDR3 residues: CASKPDNTGELFF. CDR3 nucleotide sequence: TGCGCCAGCAAGCCGGATAACACCGGGGAGCTGTTTTTT.

Many counts were recorded for this clonotype. This rearrangement joins TRBV5-6 to TRBJ2-7; D assignment may be TRBD1 or TRBD2 (5 bases each). The V and J ends lost 3 bases and 6 bases respectively, with 19 bases between them. Germline CDR1 and CDR2: SGHDT and YYEEEE. The CDR3 runs 15 residues. The CDR3, as DNA: TGTGCCAGCAGCTCACCCGGCAGGGTCGGGATCGAGCAGTACTTC. As protein: CASSSPGRVGIEQYF. Full variable domain (outside the CDR3, taken from reference TRBV5-6 and TRBJ2-7): DAGVTQSPTHLIKTRGQQVTLRCSPKSGHDTVSWYQQALGQGPQFIFQYYEEEERQRGNFPDRFSGHQFPNYSSELNVNALLLGDSALYLCASSSPGRVGIEQYFGPGTRLTVT.

The chain combines TRBV30 with TRBJ2-2; no clear D gene. The germline V gene has CDR1 GTSNPN and CDR2 SVGIG (reference sequence). The V gene lost 5 bases and the J gene lost 4 bases, with 11 bases spanning the gap. The CDR3 is 13 amino acids. CDR3 DNA: TGTGCCTGGGGTTCCGAAGGCACCGGGGAGCTGTTTTTT. Translating gives CAWGSEGTGELFF.

The genes are TRBV6-2 or TRBV6-3 and TRBJ2-1; no clear D. The length of the CDR3 is 17 residues. V lost 7 bases and J lost 5, with 24 bases in between. CDR1 is MNHEY, CDR2 SVGEGT, per germline. The CDR3 DNA follows: TGTGCCAGCACCGAAAGGCCCCCGAGGATTTCGGACAATGAGCAGTTCTTC. As protein: CASTERPPRISDNEQFF.